The text below deals with one TCR beta chain. Antigen unknown. The sample belongs to a study of cytomegalovirus exposure and HLA in healthy donors. Study-wide findings and caveats: A subsequent analysis found that TCR clusters from the first cohort also tended to co-occur in the 120 or so validation repertoires, with about 95% of cluster scores above 0. Across donors, most TCRs were seen rarely, yet some public ones were widespread. Among the CMV-associated chains, a few were confirmed in vitro as specific for CMV antigens.

V lost 0 bases to trimming and J lost 2 bases, with 17 bases between them. CDR1 is SGHAT, CDR2 FQNNGV, per germline. The CDR3 sequence is 17 residues long. Libraries were prepared by immunoSEQ multiplex PCR; TCRdb keeps only in-frame clonotypes and omits some of them. This sample has some 80,000 clones, with approximately 96% found just once. This clonotype originated in a woman younger than 35 in good health and CMV-seronegative. The chain joins TRBV11-2 to TRBJ2-7; TRBD2 might be the D (6 bases). Sequences were obtained from PBMCs. CDR3 in DNA: TGTGCCAGCAGCTTAGATCTGGTGCGAGGACTACCCTACGAGCAGTACTTC. It encodes CASSLDLVRGLPYEQYF.